The 12 T cell receptor beta chains below all came from one sample that was sequenced in a study of blood T cell repertoires in COVID-19. Clones were read by immunoSEQ multiplex PCR, and TCRdb kept only the in-frame ones, dropping some. The table records a few hundred thousand clones, more than 80% of them present only once. Sequenced: PBMCs or T cells enriched from blood (not recorded which). These receptors came from a woman between 18 and 29 years old who had recovered from COVID-19.

This clone was seen only a few times. The genes are TRBV7-2 and TRBJ1-6; 10 positions match TRBD1. The CDR3 contains 17 residues. V gave up 0 bases and J gave up 10 bases; unmatched junction bases: 9. Per the germline V gene, CDR1 is SGHTA and CDR2 is FQGNSA. CDR3 bases: TGTGCCAGCAGCTTAGCGCGGTCGGGACAGGGGAGATCACCCCTCCACTTT. It yields the protein CASSLARSGQGRSPLHF.

The V and J genes are TRBV30 and TRBJ2-1, with TRBD1 matching 8 bases. The germline gives CDR1 GTSNPN, CDR2 SVGIG (reference sequence). V lost 4 bases and J lost 6; bases outside the gene matches: 2. The CDR3 has 12 amino acids. The CDR3 DNA is TGTGCCTGGAACAGGGGGGTCAATGAGCAGTTCTTC. This gives the protein CAWNRGVNEQFF.

This rearrangement joins TRBV4-1 to TRBJ2-5, with TRBD2 matching 9 bases. Germline V gene data show CDR1 as MGHRA and CDR2 as YSYEKL. Trimming took 4 bases from V and 0 from J; bases not matched to a gene: 3. The CDR3 is made up of 15 amino acids. For the CDR3, the DNA is TGCGCCAGCAGCCCTAGCGGGGAGTACCAAGAGACCCAGTACTTC. The encoded protein is CASSPSGEYQETQYF.

V and J are TRBV19 and TRBJ1-1; D may be TRBD1 (5 bases). Trimming stripped 4 bases from V and 10 bases from J, with 16 bases between. The length of the CDR3 is 13 residues. Germline CDR1 LNHDA, CDR2 SQIVND (reference sequence). CDR3 region: CASSSGLAGGAFF. CDR3 sequence (DNA): TGTGCCAGTAGTAGCGGACTAGCCGGGGGAGCTTTCTTT.

In this sample, this clone turned up a few times. The chain employs TRBV7-9 and TRBJ2-1; 11 bases fit TRBD2. V shed 3 bases and J 4 bases; nucleotides not matched to a gene: 2. Germline-derived CDR1 and CDR2 are SEHNR and FQNEAQ (reference sequence). The CDR3 length is 15 residues. CDR3: CASSLGLAEYNEQFF. The CDR3 DNA is TGTGCCAGCAGCTTGGGACTAGCGGAGTACAATGAGCAGTTCTTC.

The rearrangement links TRBV5-4 to TRBJ2-5; 7 bases match TRBD2. The germline CDR1 and CDR2 sequences are SGHNT and YYREEE (reference sequence). The CDR3 contains 16 residues. J lost 4 bases, V lost 3 bases, and 12 bases had no gene match. The CDR3 bases are TGTGCCAGCAGCTCACCAGCCCGGGGGGATATAGAGACCCAGTACTTC. Protein sequence: CASSSPARGDIETQYF. The full variable domain, completed using reference TRBV5-4 and TRBJ2-5, is ETGVTQSPTHLIKTRGQQVTLRCSSQSGHNTVSWYQQALGQGPQFIFQYYREEENGRGNFPPRFSGLQFPNYSSELNVNALELDDSALYLCASSSPARGDIETQYFGPGTRLLVL.

The V gene is TRBV5-1, the J gene TRBJ2-5; 8 bases are shared with TRBD1. CDR1 and CDR2 (germline): SGHRS, YFSETQ. The CDR3 is made up of 16 amino acids. The J segment lost 0 bases and the V segment lost 0 bases, leaving 4 bases of the junction unmatched. The CDR3 DNA reads TGCGCCAGCAGCTTGGGTGGACAGGGAAACCAAGAGACCCAGTACTTC. As protein: CASSLGGQGNQETQYF.

The chain couples TRBV5-1 to TRBJ1-4; TRBD1 might be the D (5 bases). Germline loops: CDR1 SGHRS, CDR2 YFSETQ. V lost 4 bases and J lost 0, with 10 bases in between. The CDR3 consists of 15 residues. In DNA, the CDR3 is TGCGCCAGCAGCCACGACAGTGCAACTAATGAAAAACTGTTTTTT. Amino acid sequence: CASSHDSATNEKLFF.

CDR3 DNA: TGTGCCAGCAGTTATGAGACTAGCGGGGCCGGAGATACGCAGTATTTT. Its translation is CASSYETSGAGDTQYF. The chain uses TRBV6-5 and TRBJ2-3; 11 positions agree with TRBD2. The V and J ends lost 3 bases and 5 bases, in that order; junction bases with no gene match: 7. CDR1 is MNHEY and CDR2 is SVGAGI in the germline V gene. The CDR3 covers 16 residues.

This chain links TRBV28 with TRBJ1-1; D may be TRBD1 (6 bases). The CDR3 is made up of 13 amino acids. Germline CDR1 reads MDHEN; CDR2 reads SYDVKM. Trimming shortened V by 1 base and J by 7 bases, and 10 bases separated the two germline ends. DNA of the CDR3: TGTGCCAGCAGTTTATTGGGGGCTGGTGAAGCTTTCTTT. Its protein product is CASSLLGAGEAFF. Variable domain in full (rest from reference TRBV28 and TRBJ1-1): DVKVTQSSRYLVKRTGEKVFLECVQDMDHENMFWYRQDPGLGLRLIYFSYDVKMKEKGDIPEGYSVSREKKERFSLILESASTNQTSMYLCASSLLGAGEAFFGQGTRLTVV.

The chain couples TRBV27 to TRBJ1-4; D gene uncertain. The V end was cut by 4 bases, the J end by 0 bases, with 6 bases between. CDR1 is MNHEY and CDR2 is SMNVEV in the germline V gene (reference sequence). The CDR3 spans 14 residues. CDR3 nucleotides: TGTGCCAGCAGTTCAGTCGCAACTAATGAAAAACTGTTTTTT. It translates to CASSSVATNEKLFF.

This clone was observed a handful of times. The chain carries TRBV5-1 and TRBJ2-5; D ambiguous. CDR3 size: 13 residues. V was trimmed by 5 bases and J by 4 bases, leaving 12 bases between them. CDR1 SGHRS and CDR2 YFSETQ come from the germline V gene. CDR3 in amino acids: CASSFPGTETQYF. Here the CDR3 DNA reads TGCGCCAGCAGTTTCCCAGGTACAGAGACCCAGTACTTC.